The 21 T cell receptor beta chains below come from one sample, sequenced in a study of blood T cells in healthy people across ages (dated by TCRdb to about 2015). Libraries were built with 5' RACE. Sequencing took place on an Illumina HiSeq 2500. The second PCR ran for roughly 6 to 11 cycles and used a J-beta primer mix along with a sample-barcoded 5' primer. The raw public reads went through TCRdb reprocessing: fastp at Q25, MiXCR clone calling, in-frame beta chains kept. CDR3 protein duplicates are merged, each entry listing the most common genes and DNA. The sample yields just over 800,000 distinct CDR3 sequences; 55% to 65% were counted once. The ten largest clonotypes hold roughly a quarter of the sample. The sample consisted of blood. The receptor source for this set is a young man in good health.

The chain uses TRBV12-3 or TRBV12-4 and TRBJ2-7; the D gene is possibly TRBD2 (5 bases). Trimming took off 3 bases at V and 7 bases at J, with 16 bases between the two ends. CDR3 length: 14 amino acids. The CDR3 region has the DNA TGTGCCAGCAGTTTGCGGGCGGACGGCAATGAGCAGTACTTC. Translating gives CASSLRADGNEQYF.

The sample holds a few counts of this clonotype. The chain carries TRBV2 and TRBJ1-2, with 11 bases lining up with TRBD1. The CDR3 covers 14 residues. Per the germline V gene, CDR1 is SNHLY and CDR2 is FYNNEI. V shed 7 bases, J shed 3 bases, and the junction held 4 bases outside the gene matches. CDR3 nucleotide sequence: TGTGCCAGCACTCTGGGACAGGGGGACTATGGCTACACCTTC. Residues: CASTLGQGDYGYTF.

This clonotype was found a few times. This chain uses TRBV20-1 with TRBJ2-7; 8 nucleotides match TRBD1. After removal of 2 bases from V and 2 bases from J, the junction contained 8 bases not matched to a gene. The CDR3 runs to 15 residues. CDR1 and CDR2 (germline): DFQATT, SNEGSKA (reference sequence). The CDR3 loop is CSARQTTGVPYEQYF. The CDR3 DNA sequence: TGCAGTGCTAGACAGACGACAGGGGTCCCCTACGAGCAGTACTTC.

The genes are TRBV7-2 and TRBJ2-3, with D possibly TRBD2 on 5 matching bases. V was pared by 2 bases and J by 2 bases, with 14 bases between. Germline CDR1 SGHTA, CDR2 FQGNSA. The CDR3 spans 16 residues. The DNA for the CDR3 is TGTGCCAGCAGCTTAAGCGGCGGACCCCCCACAGATACGCAGTATTTT. This codes for CASSLSGGPPTDTQYF.

The chain uses TRBV7-9 and TRBJ1-1; perhaps TRBD1 as D (5 bases). Trimming cost V 0 bases and J 8 bases, with 10 bases left between them. The germline V gene encodes CDR1 SEHNR and CDR2 FQNEAQ (reference sequence). There are 13 residues in the CDR3. CDR3 in amino acids: CASSLANGGEAFF. The CDR3 region has the DNA TGTGCCAGCAGCTTAGCGAACGGGGGGGAAGCTTTCTTT.

The CDR3 region is CSAPGVGTGELFF. The DNA for the CDR3 is TGCAGTGCTCCAGGGGTCGGCACCGGGGAGCTGTTTTTT. The chain joins TRBV20-1 to TRBJ2-2; D is possibly TRBD1 (6 bases). CDR3 size: 13 residues. CDR1 and CDR2 (germline): DFQATT, SNEGSKA (reference sequence). Trimming stripped 5 bases from V and 4 bases from J, with 11 bases between.

This clonotype occurred a few times. The chain joins TRBV6-1 to TRBJ2-3, with 11 bases that match TRBD2. With V trimmed by 5 bases and J by 4 bases, 8 bases remained unmatched. The CDR3 runs 16 residues. CDR1 is MNHNS and CDR2 is SASEGT in the germline V gene. This CDR3 is CASSYLPSGGSDTQYF. The CDR3 DNA reads TGTGCCAGCAGTTACCTGCCTAGCGGGGGGTCAGATACGCAGTATTTT.

This chain links TRBV7-9 with TRBJ2-5, with 10 bases lining up with TRBD2. Trimming took 2 bases from V and 5 from J; bases not matched to a gene: 5. Per germline, CDR1 SEHNR and CDR2 FQNEAQ (reference sequence). The length of the CDR3 is 15 residues. The CDR3, as DNA: TGTGCCAGCAGCTTAAGGCTAGCGGGGGATGAGACCCAGTACTTC. Amino acid sequence: CASSLRLAGDETQYF.

With regard to this clonotype: An end of the junction does not agree with germline; a read error may underlie this. J is TRBJ2-7 and V is TRBV9, with 7 nucleotides matching TRBD1. Germline-derived CDR1 and CDR2 are SGDLS and YYNGEE. This CDR3 spans 15 amino acids. CDR3 sequence: CTSSTRDSYSYEQYF. As DNA, the CDR3 is TGTACCAGCAGCACCCGGGACAGTTACTCCTACGAGCAGTACTTC.

This chain links TRBV20-1 with TRBJ1-2, with unresolved D. Germline V gives CDR1 DFQATT, CDR2 SNEGSKA (reference sequence). The CDR3 has 12 amino acids. The V end was cut by 3 bases, the J end by 6 bases, with 11 bases between. The CDR3: CSASDAGDGYTF. CDR3 DNA: TGCAGTGCTAGTGACGCCGGGGATGGCTACACCTTC.

This chain joins TRBV7-2 and TRBJ2-5, with D unclear. V shed 8 bases and J shed 2 bases, with 18 bases lying between them. The CDR3 covers 15 residues. CDR1 and CDR2 from the germline V gene are SGHTA and FQGNSA. CDR3 in amino acids: CASGTRRSVQETQYF. CDR3 nucleotides: TGTGCCAGCGGCACCCGGCGGTCCGTACAAGAGACCCAGTACTTC.

The sample holds a few counts of this clonotype. The CDR3 DNA reads as TGCGCCAGCAGCTCACCGGGACTAGGGGACAATGAGCAGTTCTTC. This sequence encodes CASSSPGLGDNEQFF. The chain employs TRBV5-1 and TRBJ2-1; 8 nucleotides align to TRBD2. From germline, CDR1 is SGHRS and CDR2 YFSETQ. The J segment lost 5 bases and the V segment lost 3 bases, leaving 7 bases of the junction unmatched. This CDR3 is 15 amino acids long. Together with reference TRBV5-1 and TRBJ2-1, the CDR3 gives the full variable domain: KAGVTQTPRYLIKTRGQQVTLSCSPISGHRSVSWYQQTPGQGLQFLFEYFSETQRNKGNFPGRFSGRQFSNSRSEMNVSTLELGDSALYLCASSSPGLGDNEQFFGPGTRLTVL.

J is TRBJ2-5 and V is TRBV7-2; 11 nucleotides agree with TRBD1. The CDR3 covers 17 residues. Germline V CDR1 and CDR2: SGHTA, FQGNSA. Trimming removed 3 bases from V and 11 bases from J; junction bases left unmatched: 17. The CDR3 coding sequence is TGTGCCAGCAGCTTTCCCGGCGGGGACAGGGGGTGGAATGAGCAGTACTTC. It specifies CASSFPGGDRGWNEQYF.

V and J are TRBV12-3 or TRBV12-4 and TRBJ2-7; the D gene could be TRBD1 or TRBD2 (6 bases each). The DNA end is more similar to TRBJ2-5, so the J call may be wrong. This CDR3 is 13 amino acids long. Written as DNA, the CDR3 is TGTGCCAGTGCGAGGAGGGGGTGGGAGACCCAGTACTTC. It specifies CASARRGWETQYF.

This rearrangement joins TRBV12-3 or TRBV12-4 to TRBJ1-3; the D gene is possibly TRBD1 (6 bases). This CDR3 has 15 amino acids. Trimming stripped 5 bases from V and 0 bases from J, with 11 bases between. This CDR3 is CASSLGQTSGNTIYF. Here the CDR3 DNA reads TGTGCCAGCAGTCTCGGACAGACCTCTGGAAACACCATATATTTT.

The gene calls are TRBV18 and TRBJ2-1; no clear D. V dropped 4 bases and J dropped 0 bases, with 19 bases sitting between them. The germline CDR1 and CDR2 sequences are KGHSH and LQKENI. The length of the CDR3 is 18 residues. The CDR3 loop reads CASSLWTVTSASYNEQFF. In DNA, the CDR3 is TGTGCCAGCTCACTTTGGACGGTCACATCGGCCTCCTACAATGAGCAGTTCTTC.

The chain carries TRBV7-2 and TRBJ2-3; 8 bases map to TRBD1. The junction had 9 bases not matched to a gene; V was cut back by 6 bases and J by 7 bases. The CDR3 loop spans 14 amino acids. Germline loops: CDR1 SGHTA, CDR2 FQGNSA. CDR3 sequence: CTSRFGQGGNTQYF. CDR3 DNA: TGTACCAGCAGATTCGGACAGGGAGGAAATACGCAGTATTTT.

The chain carries TRBV25-1 and TRBJ1-1, with 9 bases aligning to TRBD1. In germline, CDR1 is MGHDK, CDR2 SYGVNS. This CDR3 spans 13 amino acids. Germline trimming cut 4 bases from V and 10 bases from J; bases unmatched to any gene: 7. The CDR3 reads CASSAPSDRGAFF. As DNA, the CDR3 is TGTGCCAGCAGTGCACCCTCGGACAGGGGAGCTTTCTTT.

This clonotype was seen repeatedly, ten times or more. The chain links TRBV4-2 to TRBJ2-5; 7 nucleotides align to TRBD1. The V and J ends lost 0 bases and 1 base, in that order; junction bases with no gene match: 2. This CDR3 contains 15 residues. Germline V gives CDR1 LGHNA, CDR2 YNFKEQ. CDR3 loop: CASSQDPGGQETQYF. The DNA for the CDR3 is TGTGCCAGCAGCCAAGATCCAGGGGGCCAAGAGACCCAGTACTTC.

The rearrangement links TRBV4-2 to TRBJ2-4, with 10 bases that match TRBD2. The assigned J gene may be wrong: the sequence end matches TRBJ2-5 better. There are 18 residues in the CDR3. Looked up from germline, CDR1 is LGHNA and CDR2 is YNFKEQ. In DNA form, the CDR3 reads TGTGCCAGCAGCCAAGATCCCCGGGTTAGCGGGGGGCCAGGGACCCAGTACTTC. Protein: CASSQDPRVSGGPGTQYF.

This clonotype has only a few counts. V and J are TRBV2 and TRBJ2-5; D is ambiguous. V shed 6 bases and J shed 0 bases, with 11 bases lying between them. The length of the CDR3 is 14 residues. CDR1 is SNHLY, CDR2 FYNNEI, per germline. CDR3 in amino acids: CASSTIGHQETQYF. The CDR3, as DNA: TGTGCCAGCAGCACCATCGGACACCAAGAGACCCAGTACTTC. The whole variable domain, remainder taken from reference TRBV2 and TRBJ2-5, is EPEVTQTPSHQVTQMGQEVILRCVPISNHLYFYWYRQILGQKVEFLVSFYNNEISEKSEIFDDQFSVERPDGSNFTLKIRSTKLEDSAMYFCASSTIGHQETQYFGPGTRLLVL.